Sequencing of this TCR beta chain was carried out in a study of blood T cell repertoires in COVID-19. Overall study context: Samples came from the United States, Italy and Spain, spanning acute and convalescent COVID-19. Nucleic acid was either cDNA or gDNA, and it came from T cells, B-cell-depleted T cells, or PBMCs.

In the authors' workflow: Estimates of nucleated cell counts were drawn from the amplification of reference gene primers. Sequencing was performed with immunoSEQ multiplex PCR; in TCRdb, only in-frame clones are kept and a portion is missing. The D gene and trimming were derived from the DNA, and the V and J assignments and clone size from that table. The sample lists about 200,000 clones; approximately 85% were seen once. V shed 2 bases, J shed 2 bases, and the junction held 6 bases outside the gene matches. Germline CDR1 and CDR2: SNHLY and FYNNEI. This CDR3 spans 15 amino acids. Seattle's cohort entered during active infection and was followed longitudinally.

Material for sequencing was peripheral blood. The chain combines TRBV2 with TRBJ2-7; TRBD1 aligns across 7 bases. This receptor was identified in a woman older than 75 with COVID-19, enrolled during active disease. CDR3 amino acids: CASSEQTGRPYEQYF. The CDR3 DNA reads as TGTGCCAGCAGTGAACAGACAGGGCGCCCCTACGAGCAGTACTTC.